This TCR beta chain came from a study of OX40 agonist ivuxolimab in advanced cancers. Data came from immunoSEQ multiplex PCR; TCRdb stores just in-frame clones and leaves some out. The repertoire holds roughly 100,000 clones, approximately 92% seen once, with around 3.4% in the top ten. The CDR3 sequence is 15 residues long. Losses at the gene ends were 2 bases for V and 0 bases for J; bases not matched to a gene: 3. Per germline, CDR1 MNHEY and CDR2 SMNVEV (reference sequence). The rearrangement links TRBV27 to TRBJ1-1, with 7 bases identical to TRBD1. The sequence came from an adult with an advanced solid tumor such as melanoma, head and neck, liver or kidney cancer. Sequences were derived from CD4+ or CD8+ T cells sorted from blood, sampled in a trial of the OX40 agonist ivuxolimab. The CDR3 DNA is TGTGCCAGCAGTTTACAGGGGGGGATGAACACTGAAGCTTTCTTT. Protein: CASSLQGGMNTEAFF.